The clone carrying this T cell receptor beta chain showed up just a few times. This sample stems from a study of regulatory T cells in long-lasting Graves disease. This sample's time point: newly diagnosed GD, antithyroid drugs for less than 3 months. The authors made the TCR library using RNA they extracted from PBMCs. HTBI primers from iRepertoire and Arm-PCR of CDR3 regions yielded the TCR beta libraries. TCRdb reprocessed the multiplex PCR reads via MiXCR and lists one record per CDR3 protein. Of 350,000 to 500,000 distinct CDR3 sequences in the sample, 16% were seen once. J lost 5 bases, V lost 5 bases, and 5 bases had no gene match. The CDR3 is made up of 14 amino acids. Separately, the same data were catalogued under a study of T cells in Graves' hyperthyroidism and ophthalmopathy.

Material: peripheral blood mononuclear cells (PBMCs), obtained at new diagnosis, from a patient treated with antithyroid drugs. This sequence was found in a woman under 30 with Graves disease. The chain combines TRBV12-3 or TRBV12-4 with TRBJ2-2; 7 bases agree with TRBD2. CDR3 sequence (DNA): TGTGCCAGCAGTCCCGGGAGGCGGACCGGGGAGCTGTTTTTT. This sequence encodes CASSPGRRTGELFF.